What follows is one TCR beta chain and its context. The data were taken from a study of technical replicates of blood from a few donors. CDR1 is SEHNR, CDR2 FQNEAQ, per germline (reference sequence). The CDR3 spans 11 residues. V lost 3 bases and J lost 4, with 3 bases in between. Only in-frame clones appear in the TCRdb table, and some are missing; sequencing was by immunoSEQ multiplex PCR. The sample lists about 75,000 clones, around 97% occurring once. The source of this sequence is a human donor in good health. The chain combines TRBV7-9 with TRBJ1-2; D uncertain. Sample: T cells isolated from PBMCs. CDR3 nucleotide sequence: TGTGCCAGCAGCTTGAGCTATGGCTACACCTTC. As protein: CASSLSYGYTF. Looking up the rest from reference TRBV7-9 and TRBJ1-2 gives the full variable domain: DTGVSQNPRHKITKRGQNVTFRCDPISEHNRLYWYRQTLGQGPEFLTYFQNEAQLEKSRLLSDRFSAERPKGSFSTLEIQRTEQGDSAMYLCASSLSYGYTFGSGTRLTVV.